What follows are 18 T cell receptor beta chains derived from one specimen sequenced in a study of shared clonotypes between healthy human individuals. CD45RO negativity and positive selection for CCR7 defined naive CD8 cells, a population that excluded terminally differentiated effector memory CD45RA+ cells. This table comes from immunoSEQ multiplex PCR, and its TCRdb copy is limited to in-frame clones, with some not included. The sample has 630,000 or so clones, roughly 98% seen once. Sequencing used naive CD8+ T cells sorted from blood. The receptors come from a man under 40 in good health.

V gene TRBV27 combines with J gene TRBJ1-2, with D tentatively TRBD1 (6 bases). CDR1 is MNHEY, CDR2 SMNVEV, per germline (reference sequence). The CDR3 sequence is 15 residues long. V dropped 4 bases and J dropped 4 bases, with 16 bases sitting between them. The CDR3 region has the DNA TGTGCCAGCAGTTCGGACAGTAAAACTTCCTATGGCTACACCTTC. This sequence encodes CASSSDSKTSYGYTF.

The DNA of the CDR3 is TGCGCCAGCAGCCAAGTCGGGGGCGCCTCCTACGAGCAGTACTTC. Translation: CASSQVGGASYEQYF. V is TRBV4-1 and J is TRBJ2-7, with D possibly called TRBD1 or TRBD2 (6 bases each). V lost 1 base and J lost 0, with 10 bases in between. The CDR3 runs to 15 residues. Germline assignment: CDR1 MGHRA and CDR2 YSYEKL.

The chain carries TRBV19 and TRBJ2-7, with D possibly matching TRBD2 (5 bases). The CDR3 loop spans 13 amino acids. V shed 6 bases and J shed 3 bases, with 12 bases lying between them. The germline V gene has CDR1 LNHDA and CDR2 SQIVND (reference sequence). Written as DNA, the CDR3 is TGTGCCAGTAGCCAAGGACTTAACTACGAGCAGTACTTC. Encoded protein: CASSQGLNYEQYF.

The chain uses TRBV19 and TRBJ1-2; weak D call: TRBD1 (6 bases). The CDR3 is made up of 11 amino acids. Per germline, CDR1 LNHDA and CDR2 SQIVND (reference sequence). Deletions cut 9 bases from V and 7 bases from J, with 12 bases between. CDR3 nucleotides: TGTGCCAGCCTCTCAGGGGTTGGCTACACCTTC. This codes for CASLSGVGYTF.

The CDR3 spells CASSEAGLARSGELFF. CDR3 sequence (DNA): TGTGCCAGCAGTGAGGCGGGACTAGCCCGATCCGGGGAGCTGTTTTTT. This sequence joins TRBV2 and TRBJ2-2, with TRBD2 identical over 9 bases. There are 16 residues in the CDR3. CDR1 SNHLY and CDR2 FYNNEI come from the germline V gene. The junction had 8 bases not matched to a gene; V was cut back by 3 bases and J by 6 bases. The whole variable domain, filled in from reference TRBV2 and TRBJ2-2, reads EPEVTQTPSHQVTQMGQEVILRCVPISNHLYFYWYRQILGQKVEFLVSFYNNEISEKSEIFDDQFSVERPDGSNFTLKIRSTKLEDSAMYFCASSEAGLARSGELFFGEGSRLTVL.

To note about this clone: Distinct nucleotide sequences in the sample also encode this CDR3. CDR3 residues: CASSLNSGSSYNEQFF. The DNA for the CDR3 is TGTGCCAGCAGCCTCAATAGCGGGAGCTCCTACAATGAGCAGTTCTTC. The rearrangement links TRBV7-2 to TRBJ2-1, with TRBD2 matching over 9 bases. The CDR3 covers 16 residues. Losses at the gene ends were 5 bases for V and 0 bases for J; bases not matched to a gene: 5. The germline V gene encodes CDR1 SGHTA and CDR2 FQGNSA.

The CDR3 protein is CASSPDRGRFTNEKLFF. Here the CDR3 DNA reads TGTGCCAGCAGTCCCGACAGGGGGCGCTTCACTAATGAAAAACTGTTTTTT. This rearrangement joins TRBV28 to TRBJ1-4; TRBD1 agrees at 10 bases. This CDR3 spans 17 amino acids. Germline V gene data show CDR1 as MDHEN and CDR2 as SYDVKM. The trim removed 5 bases at V and 2 bases at J, leaving 8 bases unmatched.

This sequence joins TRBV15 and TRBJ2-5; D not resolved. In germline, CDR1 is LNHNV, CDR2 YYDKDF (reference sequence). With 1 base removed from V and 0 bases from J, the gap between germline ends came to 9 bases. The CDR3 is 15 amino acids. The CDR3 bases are TGTGCCACCAGCAGAGGGGCGAGAAACCAAGAGACCCAGTACTTC. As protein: CATSRGARNQETQYF.

CDR3 residues: CASSDGLASGTDTQYF. As DNA, the CDR3 is TGTGCCAGCAGCGACGGACTCGCCTCAGGCACAGATACGCAGTATTTT. The chain uses TRBV9 and TRBJ2-3; D might be TRBD2 (5 bases). The CDR3 runs 16 residues. Looked up from germline, CDR1 is SGDLS and CDR2 is YYNGEE. V lost 3 bases, J lost 1 base, and 15 bases lay in between.

CDR3 nucleotide sequence: TGTGCCAGTAGTATCGGGACCGAGAATCAGCCCCAGCATTTT. As protein: CASSIGTENQPQHF. The V and J genes are TRBV19 and TRBJ1-5; tentatively, D is TRBD1 (5 bases). Germline V gene data show CDR1 as LNHDA and CDR2 as SQIVND (reference sequence). This CDR3 is built from 14 residues. The V and J ends lost 3 bases and 4 bases respectively, with 10 bases between them.

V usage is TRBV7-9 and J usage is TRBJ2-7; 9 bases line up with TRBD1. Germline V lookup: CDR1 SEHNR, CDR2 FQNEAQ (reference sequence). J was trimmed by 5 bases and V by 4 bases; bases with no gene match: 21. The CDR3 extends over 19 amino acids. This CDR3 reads CASSSTTHAAGQGLDEQYF. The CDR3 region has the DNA TGTGCCAGCAGCTCCACTACCCATGCCGCGGGACAGGGATTGGACGAGCAGTACTTC.

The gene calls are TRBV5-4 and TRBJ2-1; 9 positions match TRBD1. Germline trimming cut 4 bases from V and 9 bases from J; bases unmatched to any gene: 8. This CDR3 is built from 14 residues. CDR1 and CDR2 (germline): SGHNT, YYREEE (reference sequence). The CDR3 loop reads CASSPGTGNGEQFF. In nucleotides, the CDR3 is TGTGCCAGCAGCCCTGGGACAGGGAATGGTGAGCAGTTCTTC.

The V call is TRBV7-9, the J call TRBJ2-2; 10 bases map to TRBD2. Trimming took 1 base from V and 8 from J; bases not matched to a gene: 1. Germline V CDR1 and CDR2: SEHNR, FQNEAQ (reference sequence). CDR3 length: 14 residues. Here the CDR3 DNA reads TGTGCCAGCAGCTTAGGGACTAGCGGAGGGGAGCTGTTTTTT. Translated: CASSLGTSGGELFF.

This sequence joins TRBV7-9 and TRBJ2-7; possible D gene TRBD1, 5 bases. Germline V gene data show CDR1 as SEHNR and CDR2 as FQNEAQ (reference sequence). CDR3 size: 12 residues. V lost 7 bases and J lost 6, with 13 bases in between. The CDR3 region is CASTDNLVEQYF. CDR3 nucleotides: TGTGCCAGCACGGACAACTTAGTCGAGCAGTACTTC.

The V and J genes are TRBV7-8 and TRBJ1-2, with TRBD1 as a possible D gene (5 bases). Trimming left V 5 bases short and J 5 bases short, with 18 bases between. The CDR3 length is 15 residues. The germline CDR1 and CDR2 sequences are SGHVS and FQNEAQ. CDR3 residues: CASSERTKHRYGYTF. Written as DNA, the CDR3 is TGTGCCAGCAGCGAGCGGACAAAACATCGGTATGGCTACACCTTC.

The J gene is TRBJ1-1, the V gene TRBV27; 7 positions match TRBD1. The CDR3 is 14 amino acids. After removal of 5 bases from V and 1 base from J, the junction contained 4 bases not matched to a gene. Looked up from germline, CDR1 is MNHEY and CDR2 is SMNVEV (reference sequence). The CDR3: CASSVQGTNTEAFF. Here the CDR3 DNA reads TGTGCCAGCAGTGTACAGGGGACGAACACTGAAGCTTTCTTT.

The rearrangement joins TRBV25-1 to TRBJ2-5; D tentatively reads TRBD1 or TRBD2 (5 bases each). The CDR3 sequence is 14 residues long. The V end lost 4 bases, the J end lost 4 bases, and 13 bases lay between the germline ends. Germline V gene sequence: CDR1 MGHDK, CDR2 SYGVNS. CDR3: CASSGGAAGETQYF. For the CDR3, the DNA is TGTGCCAGCAGTGGAGGGGCCGCCGGAGAGACCCAGTACTTC.

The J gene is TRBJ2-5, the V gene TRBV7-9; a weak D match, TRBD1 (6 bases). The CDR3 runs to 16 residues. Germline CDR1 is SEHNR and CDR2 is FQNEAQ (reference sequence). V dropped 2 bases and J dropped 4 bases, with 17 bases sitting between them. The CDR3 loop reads CASSLQGMGRPETQYF. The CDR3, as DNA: TGTGCCAGCAGCTTACAGGGGATGGGACGGCCAGAGACCCAGTACTTC.